Shown below are 21 T cell receptor beta chains from a single sample sequenced in a study of Ad26.COV2.S vaccination and SARS-CoV-2 variants. Treatment meaning: roughly 18 received Ad26.COV2.S at low or high dose, single or two shots; several received placebo; per-sample allocation not given. On day 63 after the first injection, vaccine and placebo recipients gave samples. Measured with immunoSEQ multiplex PCR; TCRdb has only the in-frame clones, and not every one. The data hold approximately 460,000 clones, with about nine tenths observed a single time. The starting material was peripheral blood, obtained in a trial of Ad26.COV2.S vaccine versus placebo. Receptor source: a person aged 18 to 59 who received the Ad26.COV2.S COVID-19 vaccine or a placebo.

This chain connects TRBV27 to TRBJ2-5, with 14 positions matching TRBD2. The germline V gene has CDR1 MNHEY and CDR2 SMNVEV (reference sequence). The length of the CDR3 is 17 residues. V was pared by 8 bases and J by 0 bases, with 8 bases of the junction left unmatched. The CDR3 here is CASGWTSGRSYQETQYF. CDR3 coding DNA: TGTGCCAGCGGGTGGACTAGCGGGAGGTCGTACCAAGAGACCCAGTACTTC.

The chain has TRBV7-9 and TRBJ2-1; 7 bases are shared with TRBD2. The J segment lost 3 bases and the V segment lost 7 bases, leaving 6 bases of the junction unmatched. Germline-derived CDR1 and CDR2 are SEHNR and FQNEAQ (reference sequence). The CDR3 is made up of 14 amino acids. This chain's CDR3 is CASNKPGGYNEQFF. As DNA, the CDR3 is TGTGCCAGCAACAAACCGGGGGGCTACAATGAGCAGTTCTTC. The full variable domain, rest sourced from reference TRBV7-9 and TRBJ2-1, is DTGVSQNPRHKITKRGQNVTFRCDPISEHNRLYWYRQTLGQGPEFLTYFQNEAQLEKSRLLSDRFSAERPKGSFSTLEIQRTEQGDSAMYLCASNKPGGYNEQFFGPGTRLTVL.

The V gene is TRBV11-1, the J gene TRBJ2-7; D ambiguous. The CDR3 runs to 12 residues. The germline V gene has CDR1 SGHAT and CDR2 FQDESV (reference sequence). Trimming stripped 1 base from V and 4 bases from J, with 5 bases between. The CDR3 nucleotides read TGTGCCAGCAGCTTAGAAGGGTACGAGCAGTACTTC. This sequence encodes CASSLEGYEQYF.

V usage is TRBV2 and J usage is TRBJ2-5; possible D gene TRBD2, 5 bases. CDR1 and CDR2 (germline): SNHLY, FYNNEI. Trimming took 5 bases from V and 2 from J, leaving 15 bases between them. The CDR3 has 15 amino acids. The CDR3 sequence: CASSSDTSLQETQYF. For the CDR3, the DNA is TGTGCCAGCAGTTCTGACACTAGTTTACAAGAGACCCAGTACTTC.

This rearrangement joins TRBV30 to TRBJ1-4; no clear D. CDR3 length: 16 amino acids. Trimming took 4 bases from V and 2 from J, leaving 17 bases between them. Germline CDR1 and CDR2: GTSNPN and SVGIG (reference sequence). CDR3 sequence reads: CAWTPPGRSTNEKLFF. The CDR3 nucleotides are TGTGCCTGGACCCCACCCGGGCGATCTACTAATGAAAAACTGTTTTTT.

This clone appeared a single time. The J gene is TRBJ2-2, the V gene TRBV6-2 or TRBV6-3, with a tentative D call TRBD1 (5 bases). The CDR3 consists of 16 residues. The V and J ends lost 0 bases and 0 bases respectively, with 8 bases between them. Germline V gives CDR1 MNHEY, CDR2 SVGEGT. The DNA for the CDR3 is TGTGCCAGCAGTTACTCCGAGACAGCGAACACCGGGGAGCTGTTTTTT. Encoded protein: CASSYSETANTGELFF.

The gene calls are TRBV6-5 and TRBJ1-3, with TRBD1 as a possible D gene (5 bases). Germline lookup yields CDR1 MNHEY and CDR2 SVGAGI. The V end was cut by 6 bases, the J end by 4 bases, with 10 bases between. The CDR3 consists of 13 residues. This CDR3 reads CASRGPGGNTIYF. In DNA form, the CDR3 reads TGTGCCAGCAGGGGACCTGGGGGAAACACCATATATTTT.

This rearrangement joins TRBV29-1 to TRBJ1-1; TRBD1 is a possible D gene (5 bases). The V and J ends lost 8 bases and 8 bases respectively, with 24 bases between them. Germline V CDR1 and CDR2: SQVTM, ANQGSEA. The CDR3 is 14 amino acids. The CDR3 nucleotides are TGCAGCCTAAGGACAAGTGGGGGAAGAGGCGAAGCTTTCTTT. Its protein is CSLRTSGGRGEAFF.

This clone came up a few times. The V call is TRBV5-1, the J call TRBJ1-1; 7 bases are shared with TRBD1. Looked up from germline, CDR1 is SGHRS and CDR2 is YFSETQ. CDR3 length equals 16 residues. V was pared by 4 bases and J by 0 bases, with 9 bases of the junction left unmatched. The CDR3 spells CASSLLAGGMNTEAFF. Written as DNA, the CDR3 is TGCGCCAGCAGCCTCTTGGCAGGGGGAATGAACACTGAAGCTTTCTTT.

This chain uses TRBV4-1 with TRBJ1-2, with D possibly TRBD1 on 5 matching bases. Trimming pared 0 bases from V and 0 bases from J, leaving 17 bases between. CDR3 size: 18 residues. Germline V gives CDR1 MGHRA, CDR2 YSYEKL. CDR3 coding DNA: TGCGCCAGCAGCCAAGACCCGCAGGGTGGACCCGCTAACTATGGCTACACCTTC. Translation: CASSQDPQGGPANYGYTF.

This chain connects TRBV18 to TRBJ2-1, with D perhaps assigned TRBD1 or TRBD2 (6 bases each). V shed 0 bases and J shed 5 bases, with 20 bases lying between them. The germline CDR1 and CDR2 sequences are KGHSH and LQKENI. This CDR3 is 18 amino acids long. The CDR3 sequence: CASSPPVRGREVDNEQFF. Here the CDR3 DNA reads TGTGCCAGCTCACCACCGGTTCGGGGGCGAGAGGTCGACAATGAGCAGTTCTTC.

The sample holds one count of this clone. The J gene is TRBJ2-1, the V gene TRBV4-1; D tentatively fits TRBD1 or TRBD2 (6 bases each). Trimming cost V 3 bases and J 0 bases, with 12 bases left between them. This CDR3 contains 16 residues. Germline-derived CDR1 and CDR2 are MGHRA and YSYEKL. For the CDR3, the DNA is TGCGCCAGCAGCCAGGGGGGCCTGAGCTCCTACAATGAGCAGTTCTTC. Translation: CASSQGGLSSYNEQFF.

The chain employs TRBV5-6 and TRBJ2-7; no definite D call. Trimming removed 2 bases from V and 2 bases from J, with 14 bases in between. In germline, CDR1 is SGHDT, CDR2 YYEEEE. CDR3 length equals 15 residues. The CDR3 nucleotides are TGTGCCAGCAGCTTCTACGGCCCGGCTACCTACGAGCAGTACTTC. This gives the protein CASSFYGPATYEQYF.

The V and J genes are TRBV6-1 and TRBJ1-5, with 10 bases that match TRBD1. In germline, CDR1 is MNHNS, CDR2 SASEGT. Unmatched junction bases numbered 7, after V lost 4 bases and J lost 4 bases. The CDR3 has 16 amino acids. In DNA, the CDR3 is TGTGCCAGCAGTGTAACCCGGGACAGGGGAAATCAGCCCCAGCATTTT. This translates into CASSVTRDRGNQPQHF.

This clone was recorded once. The chain has TRBV7-8 and TRBJ2-2; D unresolved. Germline V gene lookup returns CDR1 SGHVS and CDR2 FQNEAQ. The CDR3 covers 16 residues. Trimming left V 0 bases short and J 0 bases short, with 8 bases between. In DNA, the CDR3 is TGTGCCAGCAGCTTAGCAATACCGACGAACACCGGGGAGCTGTTTTTT. Amino acid sequence: CASSLAIPTNTGELFF.

This clone occurred a few times. The chain combines TRBV19 with TRBJ1-5; D remains unclear. The CDR3 is 15 residues long. Germline V gene data show CDR1 as LNHDA and CDR2 as SQIVND (reference sequence). The V gene lost 6 bases and the J gene lost 0 bases, with 12 bases spanning the gap. The CDR3 nucleotides are TGTGCCAGTAGGATAACAGAGGATAGCAATCAGCCCCAGCATTTT. This codes for CASRITEDSNQPQHF.

The chain recombines TRBV3-1 (or the pseudogene TRBV3-2) with TRBJ2-3; D call uncertain. CDR1 is LGHDT and CDR2 is YNNKEL in the germline V gene (reference sequence). With 2 bases removed from V and 4 bases from J, the gap between germline ends came to 16 bases. The CDR3 runs 16 residues. CDR3: CASSQRSNIGPDTQYF. The CDR3 DNA reads TGTGCCAGCAGCCAACGTTCAAATATAGGCCCAGATACGCAGTATTTT.

The genes are TRBV27 and TRBJ2-5, with 8 bases identical to TRBD1. Looked up from germline, CDR1 is MNHEY and CDR2 is SMNVEV (reference sequence). The CDR3 length is 14 residues. J was trimmed by 5 bases and V by 6 bases; bases with no gene match: 8. DNA for the CDR3: TGTGCCAGCAGACAGGGGGGACCTCGGGAGACCCAGTACTTC. As protein: CASRQGGPRETQYF.

V is TRBV19 and J is TRBJ1-2, with TRBD1 matching 10 bases. CDR3 length: 16 amino acids. J lost 2 bases, V lost 6 bases, and 9 bases had no gene match. Germline CDR1 LNHDA, CDR2 SQIVND (reference sequence). The CDR3 bases are TGTGCCAGTAGCCAAACCGGGACAGGGGCCAACTATGGCTACACCTTC. This gives the protein CASSQTGTGANYGYTF.

The rearrangement links TRBV29-1 to TRBJ2-3, with 12 bases that match TRBD2. V was clipped by 1 base and J by 11 bases; unmatched bases: 16. Germline CDR1 is SQVTM and CDR2 is ANQGSEA. The CDR3 sequence is 17 residues long. The CDR3 nucleotides are TGCAGCGTTGAAGGGAGCGGCGTGACTAGCGGGAGAGGAAAGCAGTATTTT. Amino acid sequence: CSVEGSGVTSGRGKQYF.

Details on this clone: This sample includes further DNA sequences coding for the same CDR3. The chain recombines TRBV11-2 with TRBJ2-3; D is uncertain. Trimming left V 1 base short and J 5 bases short, with 1 base between. In germline, CDR1 is SGHAT, CDR2 FQNNGV. The CDR3 covers 11 residues. The DNA of the CDR3 is TGTGCCAGCAGCTTAGTAGATACGCAGTATTTT. Encoded protein: CASSLVDTQYF.